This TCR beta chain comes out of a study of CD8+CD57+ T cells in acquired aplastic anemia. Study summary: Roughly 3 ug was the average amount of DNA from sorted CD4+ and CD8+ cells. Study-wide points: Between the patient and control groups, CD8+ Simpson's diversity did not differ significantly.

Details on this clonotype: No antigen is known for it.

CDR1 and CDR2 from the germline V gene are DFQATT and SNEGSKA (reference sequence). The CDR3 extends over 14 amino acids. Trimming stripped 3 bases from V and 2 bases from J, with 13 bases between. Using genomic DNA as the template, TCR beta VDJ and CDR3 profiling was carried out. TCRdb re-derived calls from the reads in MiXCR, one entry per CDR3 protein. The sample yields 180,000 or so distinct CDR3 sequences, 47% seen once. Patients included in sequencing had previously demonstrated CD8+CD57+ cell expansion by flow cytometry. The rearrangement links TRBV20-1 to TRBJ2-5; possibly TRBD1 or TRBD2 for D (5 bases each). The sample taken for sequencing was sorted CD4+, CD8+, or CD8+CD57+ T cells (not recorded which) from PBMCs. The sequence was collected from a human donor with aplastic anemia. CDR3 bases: TGCAGTGCTAGCCACGGGGCTACTCAAGAGACCCAGTACTTC. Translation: CSASHGATQETQYF.